Below are 21 T cell receptor beta chains sequenced from a single sample in a study of T cell changes during pregnancy in multiple sclerosis. Data came from immunoSEQ multiplex PCR; TCRdb stores just in-frame clones and leaves some out. The sample includes roughly 18,000 clones, 70% to 90% of them seen just once. The specimen was CD4+ T cells from peripheral blood mononuclear cells, collected in the first trimester of pregnancy. The receptor source for this set is a female donor in good health, enrolled as a control in a pregnancy study.

This sequence joins TRBV7-2 and TRBJ2-1; 8 bases align to TRBD2. The germline gives CDR1 SGHTA, CDR2 FQGNSA. The ends lost 3 bases at V and 4 bases at J; junction bases unmatched: 5. The CDR3 is made up of 15 amino acids. CDR3: CASSFTASGYNEQFF. CDR3 nucleotides: TGTGCCAGCAGCTTTACGGCTAGCGGGTACAATGAGCAGTTCTTC.

The V gene is TRBV6-5, the J gene TRBJ1-1; 11 bases map to TRBD1. Germline values: CDR1 MNHEY, CDR2 SVGAGI. The CDR3 has 12 amino acids. The trim removed 7 bases at V and 11 bases at J, leaving 6 bases unmatched. CDR3 in amino acids: CASIRTGGDAFF. The CDR3 region has the DNA TGTGCCAGCATACGGACAGGGGGCGATGCTTTCTTT.

The gene calls are TRBV7-2 and TRBJ2-5; TRBD1 matches at 8 bases. Germline V lookup: CDR1 SGHTA, CDR2 FQGNSA. The J segment lost 7 bases and the V segment lost 1 base, leaving 11 bases of the junction unmatched. This CDR3 region has 16 residues. DNA for the CDR3: TGTGCCAGCAGCTTAGTAGGGGCAGGGGGCCGAGGGACCCAGTACTTC. As protein: CASSLVGAGGRGTQYF.

The chain uses TRBV7-2 and TRBJ2-4; 8 bases map to TRBD2. Germline CDR1 and CDR2: SGHTA and FQGNSA. After removal of 4 bases from V and 3 bases from J, the junction contained 5 bases not matched to a gene. The CDR3 is 15 residues long. The CDR3 coding sequence is TGTGCCAGCAGCTGGACGGGAGGGGGCAAAAACATTCAGTACTTC. Protein product: CASSWTGGGKNIQYF.

The chain joins TRBV7-2 to TRBJ1-2; unclear D gene. Germline V gene data show CDR1 as SGHTA and CDR2 as FQGNSA. The CDR3 loop spans 15 amino acids. V was pared by 5 bases and J by 2 bases, with 15 bases between. In nucleotides, the CDR3 is TGTGCCAGCAGCCAAAGCCTGACGGGAAACTATGGCTACACCTTC. This gives the protein CASSQSLTGNYGYTF.

The V and J genes are TRBV7-9 and TRBJ2-1, with D maybe TRBD2 (6 bases). V was trimmed by 2 bases and J by 5 bases, leaving 19 bases between them. Germline-derived CDR1 and CDR2 are SEHNR and FQNEAQ (reference sequence). The CDR3 consists of 17 residues. The CDR3 sequence is CASSLPLGGRLDNEQFF. CDR3 bases: TGTGCCAGCAGCTTACCGCTCGGGGGACGCCTTGACAATGAGCAGTTCTTC.

The genes are TRBV7-9 and TRBJ1-1, with D tentatively TRBD1 (5 bases). Per germline, CDR1 SEHNR and CDR2 FQNEAQ (reference sequence). The ends were cut back, 3 bases at V and 0 bases at J, with 14 bases in the middle. CDR3 length: 16 residues. DNA of the CDR3: TGTGCCAGCAGCTTTTTGGGGCACACCCTGAACACTGAAGCTTTCTTT. Residues: CASSFLGHTLNTEAFF.

The V gene is TRBV5-1, the J gene TRBJ1-2; the D is unclear. Germline-derived CDR1 and CDR2 are SGHRS and YFSETQ. V shed 5 bases and J shed 0 bases, with 8 bases lying between them. CDR3 size: 13 residues. CDR3 nucleotides: TGCGCCAGCAGAACAGAAGCTAACTATGGCTACACCTTC. Translation: CASRTEANYGYTF.

The chain couples TRBV9 to TRBJ1-1; D gene ambiguous. Germline V gene data show CDR1 as SGDLS and CDR2 as YYNGEE. V lost 4 bases to trimming and J lost 1 base, with 17 bases between them. The CDR3 runs 16 residues. DNA for the CDR3: TGTGCCAGCAGCCCACGGGCGGGGAGTGGGAACACTGAAGCTTTCTTT. It yields the protein CASSPRAGSGNTEAFF.

This chain links TRBV7-2 with TRBJ1-1; D uncertain. The V end was cut by 1 base, the J end by 3 bases, with 9 bases between. From germline, CDR1 is SGHTA and CDR2 FQGNSA. The CDR3 is made up of 14 amino acids. CDR3 DNA: TGTGCCAGCAGCTTAGTGGGCGGGGACACTGAAGCTTTCTTT. Translation gives CASSLVGGDTEAFF.

The V gene is TRBV9, the J gene TRBJ2-1; 8 nucleotides agree with TRBD2. Per the germline V gene, CDR1 is SGDLS and CDR2 is YYNGEE. The CDR3 runs to 16 residues. The J segment lost 7 bases and the V segment lost 0 bases, leaving 9 bases of the junction unmatched. The CDR3 is CASSVGGAGAWNEQFF. In DNA, the CDR3 is TGTGCCAGCAGCGTAGGGGGAGCGGGAGCGTGGAATGAGCAGTTCTTC.

This clone appeared once. The genes are TRBV29-1 and TRBJ1-2; 12 bases align to TRBD1. The V gene's germline CDR1 is SQVTM and CDR2 ANQGSEA. V lost 1 base to trimming and J lost 8 bases; unmatched junction nucleotides: 8. The CDR3 runs to 15 residues. As DNA, the CDR3 is TGCAGCGTTGAAGGAGGGACAGGGGGCGCGGGGGGCTACACCTTC. Amino acids: CSVEGGTGGAGGYTF. Complete variable domain (other parts from reference TRBV29-1 and TRBJ1-2): SAVISQKPSRDICQRGTSLTIQCQVDSQVTMMFWYRQQPGQSLTLIATANQGSEATYESGFVIDKFPISRPNLTFSTLTVSNMSPEDSSIYLCSVEGGTGGAGGYTFGSGTRLTVV.

The rearrangement uses TRBV9 and TRBJ2-1; TRBD2 is a possible D gene (6 bases). Germline V gene data show CDR1 as SGDLS and CDR2 as YYNGEE. V was cut by 0 bases and J by 5 bases, with 12 bases left in between. The CDR3 is 15 residues long. CDR3 loop: CASSVGLAANNEQFF. In nucleotides, the CDR3 is TGTGCCAGCAGCGTAGGGTTAGCGGCAAACAATGAGCAGTTCTTC.

V usage is TRBV30 and J usage is TRBJ2-7; D possibly corresponds to TRBD2 (6 bases). CDR1 is GTSNPN, CDR2 SVGIG, per germline (reference sequence). The V gene lost 5 bases and the J gene lost 0 bases, with 17 bases spanning the gap. This CDR3 contains 15 residues. CDR3 residues: CAWGGTPGSSYEQYF. The CDR3, as DNA: TGTGCCTGGGGTGGGACTCCTGGGAGCTCCTACGAGCAGTACTTC.

The chain employs TRBV7-2 and TRBJ2-1; D is perhaps TRBD1 (5 bases). Germline V CDR1 and CDR2: SGHTA, FQGNSA. V was clipped by 5 bases and J by 7 bases, with 18 bases between them. The CDR3 spans 15 residues. The CDR3 bases are TGTGCCAGCAGCCCTGCGATGGGGCTCTCAAATGAGCAGTTCTTC. Translated: CASSPAMGLSNEQFF.

The CDR3 loop reads CASTPDRDYGYTF. The CDR3 DNA sequence: TGTGCCAGCACCCCGGACAGGGACTATGGCTACACCTTC. The J gene is TRBJ1-2, the V gene TRBV2, with 8 bases fitting TRBD1. The CDR3 loop spans 13 amino acids. The J segment lost 3 bases and the V segment lost 7 bases, leaving 4 bases of the junction unmatched. Germline V gene data show CDR1 as SNHLY and CDR2 as FYNNEI.

J is TRBJ2-2 and V is TRBV5-4, with 7 bases matching TRBD1. Germline V CDR1 and CDR2: SGHNT, YYREEE (reference sequence). The CDR3 has 15 amino acids. V lost 4 bases, J lost 6 bases, and 9 bases stayed unmatched. CDR3 in DNA: TGTGCCAGCAGCATGACAGGGTCTGGGCCCGGGGAGCTGTTTTTT. Translation gives CASSMTGSGPGELFF.

The rearrangement links TRBV27 to TRBJ1-2; D gene uncertain. This CDR3 is built from 11 residues. Germline V lookup: CDR1 MNHEY, CDR2 SMNVEV (reference sequence). The germline V and J ends were trimmed by 6 bases and 5 bases, with 7 bases remaining between them. CDR3 region: CASSNGYGYTF. In DNA form, the CDR3 reads TGTGCCAGCAGCAACGGGTATGGCTACACCTTC.

The chain links TRBV5-1 to TRBJ2-2; D gene ambiguous. The CDR3 has 13 residues. V lost 0 bases and J lost 5, with 5 bases in between. Germline-derived CDR1 and CDR2 are SGHRS and YFSETQ. The CDR3 spells CASSLGPTGELFF. DNA of the CDR3: TGCGCCAGCAGCTTGGGTCCGACCGGGGAGCTGTTTTTT.

The chain joins TRBV5-1 to TRBJ1-1; D is undetermined. V was shortened by 5 bases and J by 2 bases, with 10 bases between the two germline ends. The CDR3 consists of 13 residues. In germline, CDR1 is SGHRS, CDR2 YFSETQ. The CDR3, as DNA: TGCGCCAGCAGAATAGACATTAACACTGAAGCTTTCTTT. It is translated as CASRIDINTEAFF.

This clone was counted between two and nine times. The CDR3 DNA follows: TGTGCCAGTAGTTTTCCCGGACACACTAACTATGGCTACACCTTC. Its protein product is CASSFPGHTNYGYTF. The J gene is TRBJ1-2, the V gene TRBV19; perhaps TRBD1 as D (5 bases). The CDR3 sequence is 15 residues long. Germline CDR1 is LNHDA and CDR2 is SQIVND (reference sequence). Trimming stripped 5 bases from V and 0 bases from J, with 13 bases between.